The clone carrying this T cell receptor beta chain was counted a few times. Measured with immunoSEQ multiplex PCR; TCRdb has only the in-frame clones, and not every one. The sample lists some 290,000 clones, around four fifths occurring once. These data belong to a study of blood T cell repertoires in COVID-19. The CDR3 spans 13 residues. The V and J ends lost 4 bases and 8 bases respectively, with 9 bases between them. Germline values: CDR1 SNHLY, CDR2 FYNNEI. The rearrangement links TRBV2 to TRBJ1-6; D uncertain. The TCR comes from a man between 60 and 75 years old who had recovered from COVID-19. The sample was peripheral blood. The chain's CDR3 is CASSGQDYSPLHF. CDR3 nucleotides: TGTGCCAGCAGTGGTCAGGACTATTCACCCCTCCACTTT.